The rows below give T cell receptor beta chains drawn from one sample of a study of blood T cell repertoires in COVID-19. The repertoire was sequenced with immunoSEQ multiplex PCR; TCRdb's copy has only in-frame clones and lacks some. The sample lists 200,000 to 300,000 clones, roughly 90% occurring once. The source material was peripheral blood. The origin of the receptors is a man younger than 40 with active or convalescent COVID-19. CDR3s include the opening cysteine and the closing phenylalanine or tryptophan. D genes are given only for firm matches. A clone size is listed for some rows: how often the clone was seen (once, few, many), or a class if it is expanded.

TRBJ1-2,.,.,TRBV29-1,CSELGDYGYTF,TGCAGCGAGTTAGGGGACTATGGCTACACCTTC
TRBJ1-3,.,.,TRBV9,CASSAFEQGNTIYF,TGTGCCAGCAGCGCATTCGAACAGGGTAACACCATATATTTT
TRBJ2-7,.,.,TRBV14,CASSQDLVSYEQYF,TGTGCCAGCAGCCAAGATCTGGTGAGCTACGAGCAGTACTTC
TRBJ2-7,TRBD2,.,TRBV6-5,CASSRGGGYEQYF,TGTGCCAGCAGCCGCGGGGGGGGCTACGAGCAGTACTTC
TRBJ1-3,.,.,TRBV30,CAWGTGTGNTIYF,TGTGCCTGGGGAACAGGAACTGGAAACACCATATATTTT
TRBJ2-5,TRBD1,.,TRBV27,CASSLYRGLQETQYF,TGTGCCAGCAGTTTATACAGGGGGCTCCAAGAGACCCAGTACTTC
TRBJ1-2,.,once,TRBV6-1,CASSDPGGDYGYTF,TGTGCCAGCAGTGATCCGGGGGGGGACTATGGCTACACCTTC
TRBJ1-4,.,few,TRBV4-3,CASSQDRTNEKLFF,TGCGCCAGCAGCCAAGATAGAACTAATGAAAAACTGTTTTTT
TRBJ1-5,TRBD1,.,TRBV19,CASRADRGPTYSNQPQHF,TGTGCCAGTAGGGCGGACAGGGGGCCTACTTATAGCAATCAGCCCCAGCATTTT
TRBJ1-4,TRBD1,.,TRBV5-1,CASRRTGDGGEKLFF,TGCGCCAGCAGACGGACAGGGGATGGGGGTGAAAAACTGTTTTTT
TRBJ1-1,.,.,TRBV6-1,CASSGPSGARLMNTEAFF,TGTGCCAGCAGTGGACCTTCAGGGGCCCGACTCATGAACACTGAAGCTTTCTTT
TRBJ1-6,.,once,TRBV19,CASSDARGSPLHF,TGTGCCAGTAGCGACGCCCGGGGTTCACCCCTCCACTTT
TRBJ1-5,.,.,TRBV5-8,CASRLISSNQPQHF,TGTGCCAGCAGATTGATATCTAGCAATCAGCCCCAGCATTTT
TRBJ2-5,TRBD2,.,TRBV7-2,CASSYQLAGQETQYF,TGTGCCAGCAGCTACCAACTAGCGGGGCAAGAGACCCAGTACTTC
TRBJ2-1,TRBD2,.,TRBV4-1,CASRGGGASYNEQFF,TGCGCCAGCAGGGGCGGGGGGGCCTCCTACAATGAGCAGTTCTTC
TRBJ2-7,.,.,TRBV7-2,CASSLAGRRSEQYF,TGTGCCAGCAGCTTAGCGGGGCGGCGTTCCGAGCAGTACTTC
TRBJ1-2,.,.,TRBV2,CASSEGGQFYGYTF,TGTGCCAGCAGTGAAGGCGGGCAGTTCTATGGCTACACCTTC
TRBJ2-1,.,.,TRBV29-1,CSVESATGPYNEQFF,TGCAGCGTTGAATCCGCGACAGGTCCCTACAATGAGCAGTTCTTC
TRBJ1-5,.,.,TRBV27,CASSLFPGEVDYGEIRNQPQHF,TGTGCCAGCAGTTTATTCCCCGGAGAGGTGGACTACGGGGAGATTCGCAATCAGCCCCAGCATTTT
TRBJ2-2,TRBD1,.,TRBV5-1,CASSFTGTANTGELFF,TGCGCCAGCAGCTTTACCGGGACAGCGAACACCGGGGAGCTGTTTTTT
TRBJ1-2,TRBD1,.,TRBV12-3/TRBV12-4,CASRGTGDGYTF,TGTGCCAGCAGGGGGACAGGGGATGGCTACACCTTC
TRBJ1-6,TRBD1,.,TRBV11-2,CASSVTTGAGNSPLHF,TGTGCCAGCAGCGTAACTACAGGGGCAGGTAATTCACCCCTCCACTTT
TRBJ2-5,TRBD2,.,TRBV5-1,CASSLLTSREETQYF,TGCGCCAGCAGCCTGCTGACTAGCAGAGAAGAGACCCAGTACTTC
TRBJ1-1,.,.,TRBV5-4,CASSDTTSKNTEAFF,TGTGCCAGCAGCGACACGACAAGTAAGAACACTGAAGCTTTCTTT
TRBJ2-6,.,.,TRBV29-1,CSVAEGRGYSGANVLTF,TGCAGCGTTGCGGAGGGCAGGGGGTACTCTGGGGCCAACGTCCTGACTTTC
TRBJ2-7,.,.,TRBV30,CACGESYEQYF,TGTGCCTGCGGGGAGTCCTACGAGCAGTACTTC
TRBJ1-1,.,.,TRBV28,CASSSGPGGRRGTEAFF,TGTGCCAGCAGTAGCGGGCCGGGGGGCCGGAGAGGCACTGAAGCTTTCTTT
TRBJ2-2,TRBD2,once,TRBV3-1/TRBV3-2,CASSIPGLAGGTGELFF,TGTGCCAGCAGCATTCCGGGACTAGCGGGAGGTACCGGGGAGCTGTTTTTT
TRBJ1-2,.,.,TRBV2,CASSQAKINYGYTF,TGTGCCAGCAGTCAAGCTAAAATTAACTATGGCTACACCTTC
TRBJ2-7,.,.,TRBV19,CASGWGFSYEQYF,TGTGCCAGCGGGTGGGGCTTTTCTTACGAGCAGTACTTC
TRBJ2-3,.,many,TRBV10-3,CAISKRGDTQYF,TGTGCCATCAGCAAAAGGGGGGATACGCAGTATTTT
TRBJ2-7,TRBD2,.,TRBV5-1,CASSLRLAGAYEQYF,TGCGCCAGCAGCCTCCGACTAGCGGGTGCCTACGAGCAGTACTTC
TRBJ2-7,.,.,TRBV3-1/TRBV3-2,CASRQGSHEQYF,TGTGCCAGCAGACAGGGTAGCCACGAGCAGTACTTC
TRBJ2-1,TRBD2,.,TRBV11-2,CASSLIQSGGIHEQFF,TGTGCCAGCAGCTTAATCCAGAGCGGGGGCATCCATGAGCAGTTCTTC
TRBJ2-6,.,.,TRBV29-1,CSVAPTVTGANVLTF,TGCAGCGTTGCCCCGACAGTTACTGGGGCCAACGTCCTGACTTTC
TRBJ2-7,.,.,TRBV3-1/TRBV3-2,CASSQEMGLSYEQYF,TGTGCCAGCAGCCAAGAAATGGGGCTATCCTACGAGCAGTACTTC
TRBJ2-5,TRBD2,.,TRBV30,CAWLAGGGETQYF,TGTGCCTGGCTAGCGGGGGGTGGAGAGACCCAGTACTTC
TRBJ1-5,.,once,TRBV29-1,CSVAVDSLQPQHF,TGCAGCGTTGCCGTGGACAGTCTACAGCCCCAGCATTTT
TRBJ1-1,.,.,TRBV13,CASSFQGLNTEAFF,TGTGCCAGCAGCTTCCAGGGGTTAAACACTGAAGCTTTCTTT
TRBJ2-7,.,.,TRBV5-3,CARSLVFGGEGYF,TGTGCCAGAAGCTTGGTTTTTGGAGGGGAAGGGTACTTC
TRBJ1-1,.,.,TRBV7-5,CARSSHLSSSEVPTEAFF,TGTGCCAGAAGCTCACACTTAAGCAGTTCTGAGGTTCCCACTGAAGCTTTCTTT
TRBJ2-7,TRBD2,once,TRBV30,CAWIASGGMYDEQYF,TGTGCCTGGATCGCCAGCGGGGGGATGTACGACGAGCAGTACTTC
TRBJ1-4,.,.,TRBV6-1,CASSENGVVVGEKLFF,TGTGCCAGCAGTGAAAATGGAGTCGTCGTTGGTGAAAAACTGTTTTTT
TRBJ1-2,TRBD1,.,TRBV5-1,CASSLGITGAPTSGYTF,TGCGCCAGCAGCTTGGGCATAACAGGGGCCCCCACCAGCGGCTACACCTTC
TRBJ2-2,TRBD2,.,TRBV5-1,CAKYGGNHTGELFF,TGCGCCAAGTACGGGGGGAACCATACCGGGGAGCTGTTTTTT